One and the same sample provided the 28 T cell receptor beta chains below, sequenced in a study of blood T cell repertoires in COVID-19. Here immunoSEQ multiplex PCR was the method, and the copy in TCRdb shows in-frame clones only, minus some. The data show under 550,000 clones, 70% to 90% seen once. The sequenced material came from peripheral blood. These TCRs come from a man between 18 and 29 years old with COVID-19, enrolled during active disease.

The chain couples TRBV5-5 to TRBJ1-2, with TRBD1 matching 7 bases. The CDR3 runs 13 residues. Trimming cost V 2 bases and J 5 bases; bases outside gene matches: 3. Germline CDR1 reads SGHKS; CDR2 reads YYEKEE (reference sequence). The CDR3 region has the DNA TGTGCCAGCAGCTTCGCGACAGGGTATGGCTACACCTTC. Translated, it gives CASSFATGYGYTF.

This chain joins TRBV19 and TRBJ2-1, with D perhaps matching TRBD1 (5 bases). Trimming cost V 6 bases and J 2 bases, with 5 bases left between them. CDR1 is LNHDA, CDR2 SQIVND, per germline (reference sequence). CDR3 length equals 12 residues. The CDR3 nucleotides are TGTGCCAGTAGGGACACCTACAATGAGCAGTTCTTC. Amino acid sequence: CASRDTYNEQFF.

The chain employs TRBV14 and TRBJ2-1; 15 bases line up with TRBD2. Germline V gives CDR1 SGHDN, CDR2 FVKESK. Trimming removed 5 bases from V and 8 bases from J; junction bases left unmatched: 4. The CDR3 spans 15 residues. CDR3 in DNA: TGTGCCAGCAGCACATGGACTAGCGGGAGGGATGAGCAGTTCTTC. It specifies CASSTWTSGRDEQFF.

CDR3 nucleotide sequence: TGCAGCGTTGAGCAGGGGGCCTCCTACAATGAGCAGTTCTTC. This codes for CSVEQGASYNEQFF. This chain links TRBV29-1 with TRBJ2-1; the match to TRBD1 covers 8 bases. The germline V gene has CDR1 SQVTM and CDR2 ANQGSEA. This CDR3 has 14 amino acids. V shed 3 bases and J 0 bases; nucleotides not matched to a gene: 1.

The chain recombines TRBV18 with TRBJ2-1; D call uncertain. The V gene's germline CDR1 is KGHSH and CDR2 LQKENI. Trimming took off 3 bases at V and 5 bases at J, with 8 bases between the two ends. The CDR3 totals 13 residues. Here the CDR3 DNA reads TGTGCCAGCTCACCGGGCGTCAACAATGAGCAGTTCTTC. It specifies CASSPGVNNEQFF.

The rearrangement uses TRBV12-3 or TRBV12-4 and TRBJ2-7; perhaps TRBD2 as D (5 bases). The CDR3 consists of 11 residues. Trimming removed 5 bases at V and 3 bases at J, with 5 bases between. The CDR3 region has the DNA TGTGCCAGCAGTGGAGGCTACGAGCAGTACTTC. It yields the protein CASSGGYEQYF.

DNA for the CDR3: TGTGCCAGCACTAGGACGGGAAACACAGATACGCAGTATTTT. It codes for CASTRTGNTDTQYF. The chain combines TRBV5-5 with TRBJ2-3; D might be TRBD2 (5 bases). This CDR3 comprises 14 residues. Trimming removed 6 bases from V and 2 bases from J, with 13 bases in between. Germline CDR1 SGHKS, CDR2 YYEKEE (reference sequence).

The chain is built from TRBV12-3 or TRBV12-4 and TRBJ2-7; D gene uncertain. This CDR3 is 13 amino acids long. V was shortened by 3 bases and J by 2 bases, with 8 bases between the two germline ends. The CDR3 spells CASSFGQTYEQYF. The DNA of the CDR3 is TGTGCCAGCAGTTTTGGGCAGACCTACGAGCAGTACTTC.

V usage is TRBV12-3 or TRBV12-4 and J usage is TRBJ1-6; weak D call: TRBD1 (5 bases). The germline V and J ends were trimmed by 2 bases and 11 bases, with 10 bases remaining between them. The CDR3 is 13 amino acids. The DNA of the CDR3 is TGTGCCAGCAGTTTAATAGACAGCGCACCCCTCCACTTT. It encodes CASSLIDSAPLHF.

V gene TRBV7-9 combines with J gene TRBJ1-2, with D unclear. The CDR3 sequence is 14 residues long. V was clipped by 6 bases and J by 5 bases, with 16 bases between them. Germline assignment: CDR1 SEHNR and CDR2 FQNEAQ (reference sequence). The CDR3 DNA reads TGTGCCAGCAGGCACCGGGGAGACACTTATGGCTACACCTTC. Residues: CASRHRGDTYGYTF.

This chain links TRBV7-7 with TRBJ2-1, with D tentatively TRBD2 (5 bases). Germline V gene lookup returns CDR1 SSHAT and CDR2 FNYEAQ (reference sequence). The V and J ends lost 1 base and 5 bases respectively, with 12 bases between them. The CDR3 loop spans 15 amino acids. CDR3 residues: CASSLDASQHNEQFF. The CDR3 region has the DNA TGTGCCAGCAGCTTAGACGCTAGCCAGCACAATGAGCAGTTCTTC. Supplemented by reference TRBV7-7 and TRBJ2-1, the full variable domain reads GAGVSQSPRYKVTKRGQDVTLRCDPISSHATLYWYQQALGQGPEFLTYFNYEAQPDKSGLPSDRFSAERPEGSISTLTIQRTEQRDSAMYRCASSLDASQHNEQFFGPGTRLTVL.

This chain connects TRBV5-1 to TRBJ2-7; 7 positions agree with TRBD1. This CDR3 comprises 14 residues. The germline V gene encodes CDR1 SGHRS and CDR2 YFSETQ. V shed 0 bases and J 4 bases; nucleotides not matched to a gene: 4. DNA of the CDR3: TGCGCCAGCAGCTTGGGGGACAGATCATACGAGCAGTACTTC. It yields the protein CASSLGDRSYEQYF.

The chain is built from TRBV5-8 and TRBJ1-3, with TRBD1 matching 9 bases. Germline V lookup: CDR1 SGHTS, CDR2 YDEGEE. The junction had 3 bases not matched to a gene; V was cut back by 3 bases and J by 2 bases. This CDR3 is 15 amino acids long. DNA for the CDR3: TGTGCCAGCAGCTCTGACAGGGGGACTGGAAACACCATATATTTT. Encoded protein: CASSSDRGTGNTIYF.

The chain uses TRBV2 and TRBJ1-1; D is unresolved. The V end was cut by 6 bases, the J end by 4 bases, with 9 bases between. CDR3 length: 12 amino acids. CDR1 SNHLY and CDR2 FYNNEI come from the germline V gene. CDR3 nucleotide sequence: TGTGCCAGCAGACGGGAGAGCACTGAAGCTTTCTTT. Protein product: CASRRESTEAFF.

V is TRBV27 and J is TRBJ1-5; TRBD1 matches 9 bases. V was clipped by 3 bases and J by 6 bases; unmatched bases: 3. The V gene's germline CDR1 is MNHEY and CDR2 SMNVEV (reference sequence). The CDR3 is 14 residues long. In DNA, the CDR3 is TGTGCCAGCAGTTTTACAGGGGGCACTCAGCCCCAGCATTTT. It translates to CASSFTGGTQPQHF.

The chain combines TRBV6-5 with TRBJ2-3; D might be TRBD2 (6 bases). The germline V gene encodes CDR1 MNHEY and CDR2 SVGAGI. V was shortened by 7 bases and J by 10 bases, with 21 bases between the two germline ends. The CDR3 has 14 amino acids. The CDR3: CASTGRGPDYSQYF. The CDR3 DNA is TGTGCCAGCACCGGAAGAGGTCCGGACTACTCGCAGTATTTT.

The chain carries TRBV7-9 and TRBJ2-1; 7 nucleotides match TRBD2. The CDR3 consists of 17 residues. Germline assignment: CDR1 SEHNR and CDR2 FQNEAQ (reference sequence). With 4 bases clipped from V and 5 bases from J, the junction kept 14 bases outside the gene matches. CDR3 DNA sequence: TGTGCCAGCAGCTCTCGATTAGGCGGGGGAGTTAACAATGAGCAGTTCTTC. It translates to CASSSRLGGGVNNEQFF. The full variable domain, its missing parts supplied by reference TRBV7-9 and TRBJ2-1, is DTGVSQNPRHKITKRGQNVTFRCDPISEHNRLYWYRQTLGQGPEFLTYFQNEAQLEKSRLLSDRFSAERPKGSFSTLEIQRTEQGDSAMYLCASSSRLGGGVNNEQFFGPGTRLTVL.

The chain couples TRBV4-2 to TRBJ2-7, with TRBD2 matching over 9 bases. V shed 4 bases and J 1 base; nucleotides not matched to a gene: 2. Germline-derived CDR1 and CDR2 are LGHNA and YNFKEQ. This CDR3 region has 14 residues. CDR3 sequence: CASSPSGESYEQYF. CDR3 sequence (DNA): TGTGCCAGCAGCCCTAGCGGGGAGTCCTACGAGCAGTACTTC.

The CDR3 coding sequence is TGTGCCAGCAGCCCCCCTACAGGGGGCAATTCACCCCTCCACTTT. Protein product: CASSPPTGGNSPLHF. The gene calls are TRBV7-2 and TRBJ1-6; TRBD1 agrees at 9 bases. Trimming removed 5 bases from V and 7 bases from J; junction bases left unmatched: 6. Germline CDR1 reads SGHTA; CDR2 reads FQGNSA. This CDR3 comprises 15 residues.

V usage is TRBV10-3 and J usage is TRBJ2-1; weak D call: TRBD1 (5 bases). This CDR3 has 16 amino acids. V lost 2 bases and J 0 bases, leaving 11 bases between the germline ends. Germline V gene sequence: CDR1 ENHRY, CDR2 SYGVKD. CDR3 bases: TGTGCCATCAGTGAGAAGGGGTCGAGCTCCTACAATGAGCAGTTCTTC. Its translation: CAISEKGSSSYNEQFF.

The chain employs TRBV6-5 and TRBJ1-1; 8 bases align to TRBD1. Germline lookup yields CDR1 MNHEY and CDR2 SVGAGI. The CDR3 is made up of 13 amino acids. The V segment lost 8 bases and the J segment 5 bases; nucleotides outside the gene matches: 7. The CDR3 loop is CASWTGWRTEAFF. The CDR3 nucleotides read TGTGCCAGCTGGACAGGGTGGAGGACTGAAGCTTTCTTT.

CDR3 sequence reads: CASSGGGAGADTQYF. Written as DNA, the CDR3 is TGTGCCAGCAGTGGCGGGGGGGCCGGCGCAGATACGCAGTATTTT. This chain links TRBV2 with TRBJ2-3; 9 bases are shared with TRBD2. Germline V gene data show CDR1 as SNHLY and CDR2 as FYNNEI. This CDR3 region has 15 residues. Trimming removed 4 bases from V and 4 bases from J; junction bases left unmatched: 6.

J is TRBJ1-4 and V is TRBV2; 8 bases line up with TRBD1. Trimming cost V 8 bases and J 10 bases; bases outside gene matches: 9. Germline values: CDR1 SNHLY, CDR2 FYNNEI. The CDR3 sequence is 13 residues long. As DNA, the CDR3 is TGTGCCAGCGGGGGCCAGGGGGCCGCAAAACTGTTTTTT. It codes for CASGGQGAAKLFF.

V gene TRBV19 combines with J gene TRBJ2-4, with 9 bases aligning to TRBD1. In germline, CDR1 is LNHDA, CDR2 SQIVND (reference sequence). V shed 1 base and J 11 bases; nucleotides not matched to a gene: 0. This CDR3 region has 12 residues. DNA of the CDR3: TGTGCCAGTAGTATAGGACAGGGGGTTCAGTACTTC. It translates to CASSIGQGVQYF.

A word on this clone: Its ends do not fully match the called genes, so a read error is possible. The CDR3 sequence: CASSPGTGFSHQPQHF. CDR3 bases: TGTGCCAGCAGCCCAGGGACAGGGTTTAGCCATCAGCCCCAGCATTTT. This chain joins TRBV7-6 and TRBJ1-5, with 9 bases that match TRBD1. Germline-derived CDR1 and CDR2 are SGHVS and FNYEAQ. The CDR3 runs 16 residues.

The chain joins TRBV7-9 to TRBJ2-1; 10 bases line up with TRBD2. V shed 2 bases, J shed 7 bases, and the junction held 5 bases outside the gene matches. Looked up from germline, CDR1 is SEHNR and CDR2 is FQNEAQ (reference sequence). This CDR3 is built from 15 residues. This chain's CDR3 is CASSLQAGGPNEQFF. The DNA of the CDR3 is TGTGCCAGCAGCTTACAAGCGGGAGGGCCAAATGAGCAGTTCTTC.

The rearrangement uses TRBV18 and TRBJ2-2, with 13 bases identical to TRBD2. After removal of 3 bases from V and 5 bases from J, the junction contained 3 bases not matched to a gene. The germline gives CDR1 KGHSH, CDR2 LQKENI. The CDR3 has 16 residues. The CDR3 region has the DNA TGTGCCAGCTCACCGCGGACTAGCGGGGGAACCGGGGAGCTGTTTTTT. This translates into CASSPRTSGGTGELFF.

This chain links TRBV19 with TRBJ2-3, with TRBD1 matching 7 bases. Per germline, CDR1 LNHDA and CDR2 SQIVND (reference sequence). CDR3 length: 14 amino acids. The junction had 1 base not matched to a gene; V was cut back by 1 base and J by 3 bases. The CDR3 DNA reads TGTGCCAGTAGTATAGTGGGACAGACAGATACGCAGTATTTT. It is translated as CASSIVGQTDTQYF.